These 30 T cell receptor beta chains share one sample of origin, sequenced in a study of blood T cell repertoires in COVID-19. Here immunoSEQ multiplex PCR was the method, and the copy in TCRdb shows in-frame clones only, minus some. The sample consists of a few hundred thousand clones, about 80% of them appearing once. The sample comprised peripheral blood. These receptors originate from a woman of 80 years or more with acute or convalescent COVID-19.

This chain uses TRBV4-1 with TRBJ2-2; TRBD2 matches 8 bases. V shed 4 bases, J shed 2 bases, and the junction held 9 bases outside the gene matches. Per the germline V gene, CDR1 is MGHRA and CDR2 is YSYEKL. The CDR3 extends over 17 amino acids. CDR3 coding DNA: TGCGCCAGCAGCCGCCGGTCACTAGCGGTAAACACCGGGGAGCTGTTTTTT. It translates to CASSRRSLAVNTGELFF.

Points on this clone: The sample contains more than one DNA sequence encoding this CDR3. The chain employs TRBV11-2 and TRBJ2-5, with 7 bases matching TRBD2. The CDR3 is 15 residues long. Germline CDR1 is SGHAT and CDR2 is FQNNGV. V lost 5 bases to trimming and J lost 1 base; unmatched junction nucleotides: 7. CDR3 sequence (DNA): TGTGCCAGCAGCCTAGGTTCGGGAGGCCAAGAGACCCAGTACTTC. Protein product: CASSLGSGGQETQYF.

The chain combines TRBV7-8 with TRBJ1-2; D remains unclear. The CDR3 contains 15 residues. V was trimmed by 4 bases and J by 2 bases, leaving 14 bases between them. Germline V gene data show CDR1 as SGHVS and CDR2 as FQNEAQ. The CDR3 region is CASSSALRANYGYTF. The DNA for the CDR3 is TGTGCCAGCAGCTCCGCTTTGAGGGCAAACTATGGCTACACCTTC.

The CDR3 here is CASSIDNRPISNQPQHF. CDR3 in DNA: TGTGCCAGTAGTATAGATAACAGACCCATTAGCAATCAGCCCCAGCATTTT. This rearrangement joins TRBV19 to TRBJ1-5; D is unclear. Germline lookup yields CDR1 LNHDA and CDR2 SQIVND (reference sequence). Trimming pared 0 bases from V and 0 bases from J, leaving 12 bases between. The length of the CDR3 is 17 residues.

CDR3 region: CASSQGQGTGGELFF. CDR3 nucleotides: TGTGCCAGCAGCCAAGGACAGGGGACCGGCGGGGAGCTGTTTTTT. The chain carries TRBV3-1 (or the pseudogene TRBV3-2) and TRBJ2-2; 8 bases are a match to TRBD1. CDR1 and CDR2 from the germline V gene are LGHDT and YNNKEL (reference sequence). V was pared by 1 base and J by 7 bases, with 5 bases of the junction left unmatched. The length of the CDR3 is 15 residues.

This chain links TRBV14 with TRBJ1-2, with D perhaps matching TRBD1 (5 bases). The CDR3 extends over 15 amino acids. Trimming took off 3 bases at V and 4 bases at J, with 15 bases between the two ends. Germline CDR1 and CDR2: SGHDN and FVKESK. The CDR3 DNA sequence: TGTGCCAGCAGCCAGGGTAGGGGTCACTTCTATGGCTACACCTTC. Translation: CASSQGRGHFYGYTF.

The chain carries TRBV4-1 and TRBJ2-5, with 14 positions matching TRBD2. After removal of 3 bases from V and 3 bases from J, the junction contained 9 bases not matched to a gene. Germline CDR1 is MGHRA and CDR2 is YSYEKL. This CDR3 is 18 amino acids long. The DNA for the CDR3 is TGCGCCAGCAGCCAGGGGACTAGCGGGAGATTGAGCGAAGAGACCCAGTACTTC. It codes for CASSQGTSGRLSEETQYF.

This clone showed up many times. V usage is TRBV6-5 and J usage is TRBJ1-3; perhaps TRBD1 as D (6 bases). V was cut by 6 bases and J by 0 bases, with 12 bases left in between. Germline V gene sequence: CDR1 MNHEY, CDR2 SVGAGI. The CDR3 has 15 amino acids. The DNA for the CDR3 is TGTGCCAGCAGCCCGACAGGTTTCTCTGGAAACACCATATATTTT. It translates to CASSPTGFSGNTIYF.

The chain links TRBV6-5 to TRBJ2-1, with 8 bases identical to TRBD1. J was trimmed by 5 bases and V by 6 bases; bases with no gene match: 3. The CDR3 sequence is 13 residues long. CDR1 and CDR2 from the germline V gene are MNHEY and SVGAGI. This CDR3 is CASSRTGNNEQFF. The CDR3 region has the DNA TGTGCCAGCAGCCGGACAGGGAACAATGAGCAGTTCTTC.

This chain connects TRBV5-1 to TRBJ2-3; 11 bases agree with TRBD2. This CDR3 is built from 17 residues. The trim removed 3 bases at V and 1 base at J, leaving 7 bases unmatched. CDR1 SGHRS and CDR2 YFSETQ come from the germline V gene. The CDR3 bases are TGCGCCAGCAGCTCCGGGACTAGCGGACCCGGCACAGATACGCAGTATTTT. It is translated as CASSSGTSGPGTDTQYF.

This clone was counted only a few times. The rearrangement links TRBV7-2 to TRBJ1-5; no firm D call. Between the trimmed V and J ends, which lost 3 bases and 7 bases, there was a span of 10 bases. Germline V gives CDR1 SGHTA, CDR2 FQGNSA. The CDR3 runs to 13 residues. The DNA of the CDR3 is TGTGCCAGCAGCTTCGCTCTAGGCCAGCCCCAGCATTTT. Translating it yields CASSFALGQPQHF.

There are many counts of this clone. V is TRBV4-1 and J is TRBJ2-1; TRBD1 matches 8 bases. CDR1 and CDR2 from the germline V gene are MGHRA and YSYEKL. J lost 4 bases, V lost 4 bases, and 6 bases had no gene match. This CDR3 region has 15 residues. CDR3 sequence: CASSLDRGDYNEQFF. CDR3 in DNA: TGCGCCAGCAGCCTCGACAGGGGCGATTACAATGAGCAGTTCTTC.

The chain joins TRBV7-2 to TRBJ1-2; the D gene is possibly TRBD1 (6 bases). This CDR3 has 16 residues. V was trimmed by 4 bases and J by 8 bases, leaving 23 bases between them. Germline values: CDR1 SGHTA, CDR2 FQGNSA. The chain's CDR3 is CASSSQGQGRWGGYTF. CDR3 sequence (DNA): TGTGCCAGCAGCTCGCAGGGTCAGGGGCGCTGGGGCGGCTACACCTTC.

The chain carries TRBV3-1 (or the pseudogene TRBV3-2) and TRBJ2-3; TRBD2 aligns across 12 bases. The J segment lost 2 bases and the V segment lost 4 bases, leaving 16 bases of the junction unmatched. Germline lookup yields CDR1 LGHDT and CDR2 YNNKEL (reference sequence). The CDR3 sequence is 20 residues long. CDR3 sequence reads: CASSPGRASGGGVFTDTQYF. The CDR3 DNA reads as TGTGCCAGCAGCCCCGGCCGGGCTAGCGGGGGGGGAGTGTTCACAGATACGCAGTATTTT.

The chain combines TRBV18 with TRBJ2-7; 13 nucleotides match TRBD2. This CDR3 region has 15 residues. CDR1 is KGHSH, CDR2 LQKENI, per germline. Trimming removed 5 bases from V and 2 bases from J; junction bases left unmatched: 3. The CDR3 sequence: CASSSGLAGPYEQYF. The CDR3 nucleotides are TGTGCCAGCTCATCGGGACTAGCGGGACCCTACGAGCAGTACTTC.

CDR3 loop: CASSRWGVGYGYTF. In DNA form, the CDR3 reads TGTGCCAGCAGCCGGTGGGGGGTAGGGTATGGCTACACCTTC. The rearrangement joins TRBV5-4 to TRBJ1-2; the D gene is possibly TRBD1 (5 bases). Germline CDR1 SGHNT, CDR2 YYREEE (reference sequence). The germline V and J ends were trimmed by 4 bases and 5 bases, with 15 bases remaining between them. The CDR3 extends over 14 amino acids.

The rearrangement uses TRBV5-1 and TRBJ2-5; 8 bases agree with TRBD2. The V and J ends lost 4 bases and 7 bases, in that order; junction bases with no gene match: 6. This CDR3 is 13 amino acids long. Germline V gives CDR1 SGHRS, CDR2 YFSETQ. CDR3 in amino acids: CASSQTSVGTQYF. DNA for the CDR3: TGCGCCAGCAGCCAGACTAGCGTAGGGACCCAGTACTTC.

The chain carries TRBV11-2 and TRBJ2-3; possibly TRBD2 for D (6 bases). CDR3 length: 18 residues. Trimming took 1 base from V and 0 from J, leaving 17 bases between them. The V gene's germline CDR1 is SGHAT and CDR2 FQNNGV. The CDR3 protein is CASSLGRGRGFSTDTQYF. In DNA, the CDR3 is TGTGCCAGCAGCTTAGGGCGGGGACGCGGTTTTAGCACAGATACGCAGTATTTT.

The V gene is TRBV29-1, the J gene TRBJ2-7; unclear D gene. The CDR3 contains 13 residues. CDR1 and CDR2 (germline): SQVTM, ANQGSEA. V lost 0 bases to trimming and J lost 3 bases, with 9 bases between them. The DNA of the CDR3 is TGCAGCGTTGAAGATCGCGGAAACTACGAGCAGTACTTC. Protein sequence: CSVEDRGNYEQYF.

The gene calls are TRBV11-2 and TRBJ2-1, with D possibly being TRBD1 (5 bases). The ends were cut back, 2 bases at V and 9 bases at J, with 14 bases in the middle. The germline gives CDR1 SGHAT, CDR2 FQNNGV. CDR3 size: 14 residues. DNA for the CDR3: TGTGCCAGCAGCTTACTGGGGCTAGGCGGTGAGCAGTTCTTC. Protein product: CASSLLGLGGEQFF.

V usage is TRBV10-3 and J usage is TRBJ2-5, with 9 nucleotides matching TRBD2. Germline V gene sequence: CDR1 ENHRY, CDR2 SYGVKD. CDR3 length: 14 residues. J was trimmed by 5 bases and V by 7 bases; bases with no gene match: 8. The CDR3 DNA reads as TGTGCCATCAATATCGGACTAGCGACGGAGACCCAGTACTTC. Its translation: CAINIGLATETQYF.

This clone was detected a few times. The rearrangement uses TRBV5-1 and TRBJ2-7; 7 bases are a match to TRBD1. Germline trimming cut 0 bases from V and 5 bases from J; bases unmatched to any gene: 5. Germline V gene sequence: CDR1 SGHRS, CDR2 YFSETQ. The CDR3 loop spans 14 amino acids. CDR3 bases: TGCGCCAGCAGCTTGGGGGACAGTATCGACGAGCAGTACTTC. Amino acid sequence: CASSLGDSIDEQYF.

The CDR3 region is CASSLSAGARYNEQFF. The CDR3 DNA follows: TGCGCCAGCAGCTTGAGCGCAGGGGCCCGGTACAATGAGCAGTTCTTC. The J gene is TRBJ2-1, the V gene TRBV5-1, with a weak D call TRBD1 (6 bases). The CDR3 totals 16 residues. Germline V gene data show CDR1 as SGHRS and CDR2 as YFSETQ. The V gene lost 1 base and the J gene lost 4 bases, with 15 bases spanning the gap.

The chain carries TRBV2 and TRBJ2-1; TRBD1 might be the D (6 bases). Germline loops: CDR1 SNHLY, CDR2 FYNNEI. This CDR3 is 15 amino acids long. V lost 7 bases to trimming and J lost 2 bases, with 15 bases between them. The CDR3 protein is CASIDRRGTYNEQFF. DNA of the CDR3: TGTGCCAGCATCGACAGGAGAGGTACCTACAATGAGCAGTTCTTC.

This clone was detected a few times. The chain employs TRBV19 and TRBJ1-5; D perhaps matches TRBD1 (6 bases). Between the trimmed V and J ends, which lost 1 base and 2 bases, there was a span of 18 bases. Germline CDR1 and CDR2: LNHDA and SQIVND (reference sequence). This CDR3 has 18 amino acids. The CDR3 DNA reads as TGTGCCAGTAGTATAGGCCTCCCCAGGGGTTCGGGCAATCAGCCCCAGCATTTT. It translates to CASSIGLPRGSGNQPQHF.

J is TRBJ2-7 and V is TRBV3-1 (or the pseudogene TRBV3-2), with 7 positions matching TRBD1. CDR1 LGHDT and CDR2 YNNKEL come from the germline V gene (reference sequence). There are 14 residues in the CDR3. V lost 7 bases, J lost 7 bases, and 13 bases stayed unmatched. CDR3: CASKAQGQSLEQYF. CDR3 DNA sequence: TGTGCCAGCAAAGCCCAGGGACAGAGCTTGGAGCAGTACTTC.

Remarks on this clone: This same CDR3 is encoded by further DNA sequences in the sample. The DNA for the CDR3 is TGCGCCAGCAGCTTGGCAGGGTTAGGAAACACCATATATTTT. Translating it yields CASSLAGLGNTIYF. This chain joins TRBV5-1 and TRBJ1-3; D might be TRBD1 (5 bases). The germline V gene has CDR1 SGHRS and CDR2 YFSETQ. Trimming took off 0 bases at V and 4 bases at J, with 8 bases between the two ends. This CDR3 region has 14 residues.

J is TRBJ2-7 and V is TRBV27; 12 nucleotides line up with TRBD2. The germline gives CDR1 MNHEY, CDR2 SMNVEV (reference sequence). CDR3 size: 17 residues. V gave up 5 bases and J gave up 5 bases; unmatched junction bases: 13. The CDR3 DNA is TGTGCCAGCAGTCTCCTCCCCACTAGCGGGAGGTCCCACGAGCAGTACTTC. Protein: CASSLLPTSGRSHEQYF.

The chain combines TRBV7-2 with TRBJ1-2; D perhaps matches TRBD1 (6 bases). Germline V gene lookup returns CDR1 SGHTA and CDR2 FQGNSA. The length of the CDR3 is 14 residues. Trimming stripped 2 bases from V and 4 bases from J, with 11 bases between. CDR3 residues: CASSLNQGIYGYTF. CDR3 DNA sequence: TGTGCCAGCAGCTTAAATCAGGGGATCTATGGCTACACCTTC.

The chain joins TRBV5-4 to TRBJ1-3; no definite D call. The CDR3 consists of 15 residues. The germline CDR1 and CDR2 sequences are SGHNT and YYREEE (reference sequence). Trimming took 0 bases from V and 0 from J, leaving 7 bases between them. The CDR3 region has the DNA TGTGCCAGCAGCTTGGGTCGGGGCTCTGGAAACACCATATATTTT. Encoded protein: CASSLGRGSGNTIYF. The full variable domain, its missing parts supplied by reference TRBV5-4 and TRBJ1-3, is ETGVTQSPTHLIKTRGQQVTLRCSSQSGHNTVSWYQQALGQGPQFIFQYYREEENGRGNFPPRFSGLQFPNYSSELNVNALELDDSALYLCASSLGRGSGNTIYFGEGSWLTVV.